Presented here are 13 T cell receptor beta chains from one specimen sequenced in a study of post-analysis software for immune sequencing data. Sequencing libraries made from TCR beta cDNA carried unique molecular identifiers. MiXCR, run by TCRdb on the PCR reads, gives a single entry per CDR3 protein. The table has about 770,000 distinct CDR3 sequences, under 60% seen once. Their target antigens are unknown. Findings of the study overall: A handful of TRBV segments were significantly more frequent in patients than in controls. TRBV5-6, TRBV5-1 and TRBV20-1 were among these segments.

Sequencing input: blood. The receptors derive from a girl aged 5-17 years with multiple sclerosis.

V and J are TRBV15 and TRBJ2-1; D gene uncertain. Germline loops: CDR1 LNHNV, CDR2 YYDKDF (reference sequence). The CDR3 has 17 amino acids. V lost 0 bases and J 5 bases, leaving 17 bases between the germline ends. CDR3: CATSRDLPEGEHNEQFF. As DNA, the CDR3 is TGTGCCACCAGCAGAGATCTTCCCGAAGGAGAGCACAATGAGCAGTTCTTC.

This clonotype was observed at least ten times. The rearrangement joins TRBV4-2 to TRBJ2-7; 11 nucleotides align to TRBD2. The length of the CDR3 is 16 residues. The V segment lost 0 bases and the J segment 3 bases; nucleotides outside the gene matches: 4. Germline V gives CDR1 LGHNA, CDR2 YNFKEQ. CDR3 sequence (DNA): TGTGCCAGCAGCCAAGACCCGGGACTAGCGGACTACGAGCAGTACTTC. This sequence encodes CASSQDPGLADYEQYF.

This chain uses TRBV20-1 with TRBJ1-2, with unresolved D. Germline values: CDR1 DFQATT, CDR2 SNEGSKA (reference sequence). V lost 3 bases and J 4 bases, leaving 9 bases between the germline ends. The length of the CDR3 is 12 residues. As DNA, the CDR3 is TGCAGTGCTAGCGACGGTCGCTATGGCTACACCTTC. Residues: CSASDGRYGYTF.

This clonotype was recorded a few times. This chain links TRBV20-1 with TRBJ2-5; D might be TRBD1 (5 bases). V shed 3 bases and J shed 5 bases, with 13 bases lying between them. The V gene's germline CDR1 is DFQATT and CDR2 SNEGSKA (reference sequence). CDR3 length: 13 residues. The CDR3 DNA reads TGCAGTGCTAGTATGGCCAGGGCTGAGACCCAGTACTTC. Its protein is CSASMARAETQYF.

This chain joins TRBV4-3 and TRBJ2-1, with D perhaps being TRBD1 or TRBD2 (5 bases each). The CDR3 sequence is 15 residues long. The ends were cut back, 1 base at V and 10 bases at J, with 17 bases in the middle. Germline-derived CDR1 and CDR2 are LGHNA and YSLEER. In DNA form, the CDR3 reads TGCGCCAGCAGCCAAGCGGGACCCCCAATTATAGAGCAGTTCTTC. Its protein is CASSQAGPPIIEQFF.

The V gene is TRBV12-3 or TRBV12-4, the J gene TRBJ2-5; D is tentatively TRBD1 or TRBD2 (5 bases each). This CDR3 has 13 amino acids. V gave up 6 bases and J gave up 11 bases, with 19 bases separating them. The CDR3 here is CASRPGAKREQYF. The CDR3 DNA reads TGTGCCAGCAGGCCCGGGGCTAAAAGGGAGCAGTACTTC.

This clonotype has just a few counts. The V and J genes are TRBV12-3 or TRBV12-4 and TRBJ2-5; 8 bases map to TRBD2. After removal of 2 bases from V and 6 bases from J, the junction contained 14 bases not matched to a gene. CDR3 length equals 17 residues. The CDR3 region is CASSLRGLAGFGKTQYF. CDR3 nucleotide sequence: TGTGCCAGCAGTTTACGGGGGCTAGCGGGTTTTGGGAAGACCCAGTACTTC.

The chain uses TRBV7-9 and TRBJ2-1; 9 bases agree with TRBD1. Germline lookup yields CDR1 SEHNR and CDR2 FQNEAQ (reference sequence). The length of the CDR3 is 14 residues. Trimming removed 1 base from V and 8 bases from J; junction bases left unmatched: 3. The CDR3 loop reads CASSLDGTGHEQFF. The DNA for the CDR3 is TGTGCCAGCAGCTTAGACGGGACAGGGCATGAGCAGTTCTTC.

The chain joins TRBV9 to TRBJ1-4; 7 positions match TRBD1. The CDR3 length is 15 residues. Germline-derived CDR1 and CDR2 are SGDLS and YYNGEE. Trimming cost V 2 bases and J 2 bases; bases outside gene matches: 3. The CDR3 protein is CASSVGGQTNEKLFF. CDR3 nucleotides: TGTGCCAGCAGCGTGGGGGGACAGACTAATGAAAAACTGTTTTTT.

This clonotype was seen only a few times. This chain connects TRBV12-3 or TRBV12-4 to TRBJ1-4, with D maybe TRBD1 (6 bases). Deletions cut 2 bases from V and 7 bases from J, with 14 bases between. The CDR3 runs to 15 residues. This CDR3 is CASSLRGGASEKLFF. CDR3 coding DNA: TGTGCCAGCAGTTTACGGGGGGGCGCTTCTGAAAAACTGTTTTTT.

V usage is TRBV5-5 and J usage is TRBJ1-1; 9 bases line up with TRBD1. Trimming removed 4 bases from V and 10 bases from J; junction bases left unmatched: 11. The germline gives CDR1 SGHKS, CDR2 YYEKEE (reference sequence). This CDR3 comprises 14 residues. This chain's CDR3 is CASSPGPQGAGAFF. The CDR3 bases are TGTGCCAGCAGCCCGGGGCCACAGGGGGCCGGAGCTTTCTTT.

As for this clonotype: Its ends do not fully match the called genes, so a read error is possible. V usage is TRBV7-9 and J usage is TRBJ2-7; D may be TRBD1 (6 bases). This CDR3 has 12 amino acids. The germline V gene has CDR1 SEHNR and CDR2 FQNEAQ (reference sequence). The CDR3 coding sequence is TGTGCTAGCAGCAGACAGGACTACGAGCAGTACTTC. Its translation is CASSRQDYEQYF.

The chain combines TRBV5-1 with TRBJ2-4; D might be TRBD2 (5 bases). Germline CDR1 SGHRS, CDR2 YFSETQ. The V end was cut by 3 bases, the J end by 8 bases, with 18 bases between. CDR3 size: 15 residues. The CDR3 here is CASSWGEFRGDIQYF. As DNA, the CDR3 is TGCGCCAGCAGCTGGGGAGAATTCAGAGGAGACATTCAGTACTTC.